Listed here are 21 T cell receptor beta chains from one sample, sequenced in a study of blood T cell repertoires in COVID-19. TCRdb's table, derived via immunoSEQ multiplex PCR, lists solely in-frame clones and lacks some. The data hold 300,000 or so clones, with just under 85% observed a single time. The sequencing sample was made of peripheral blood. These receptors came from a woman between 45 and 65 years old with active or convalescent COVID-19.

The chain is built from TRBV30 and TRBJ2-6, with a weak D call TRBD1 (6 bases). V was shortened by 0 bases and J by 5 bases, with 11 bases between the two germline ends. The CDR3 runs 15 residues. Germline V gene lookup returns CDR1 GTSNPN and CDR2 SVGIG (reference sequence). This CDR3 reads CAWSVRQGRANVLTF. DNA for the CDR3: TGTGCCTGGAGTGTACGGCAGGGGAGGGCCAACGTCCTGACTTTC.

The chain employs TRBV12-5 and TRBJ1-3; no clear D. CDR1 is LGHNT, CDR2 FRNRAP, per germline. The CDR3 spans 13 residues. V lost 4 bases and J 5 bases, leaving 9 bases between the germline ends. The CDR3 nucleotides read TGTGCTAGTGGTTCCTCTGACAGAAACACCATATATTTT. Its translation is CASGSSDRNTIYF.

The chain uses TRBV5-4 and TRBJ1-4, with TRBD1 as a possible D gene (5 bases). Germline V gene lookup returns CDR1 SGHNT and CDR2 YYREEE (reference sequence). Between the trimmed V and J ends, which lost 4 bases and 5 bases, there was a span of 15 bases. CDR3 length equals 15 residues. The DNA of the CDR3 is TGTGCCAGCAGCCCGGCGCAGGGCTCCAATGAAAAACTGTTTTTT. Translated, it gives CASSPAQGSNEKLFF. The full variable domain, rest sourced from reference TRBV5-4 and TRBJ1-4, is ETGVTQSPTHLIKTRGQQVTLRCSSQSGHNTVSWYQQALGQGPQFIFQYYREEENGRGNFPPRFSGLQFPNYSSELNVNALELDDSALYLCASSPAQGSNEKLFFGSGTQLSVL.

V gene TRBV5-1 combines with J gene TRBJ2-5; tentative D call: TRBD2 (5 bases). The CDR3 loop spans 15 amino acids. The V gene lost 4 bases and the J gene lost 5 bases, with 18 bases spanning the gap. Germline CDR1 is SGHRS and CDR2 is YFSETQ. CDR3 sequence reads: CASSVIRGSSETQYF. CDR3 DNA sequence: TGCGCCAGCAGCGTCATAAGAGGGAGTTCGGAGACCCAGTACTTC.

V and J are TRBV19 and TRBJ1-2; 8 bases are shared with TRBD1. The trim removed 2 bases at V and 2 bases at J, leaving 10 bases unmatched. The germline gives CDR1 LNHDA, CDR2 SQIVND (reference sequence). The CDR3 length is 17 residues. CDR3 region: CASSISTGGSKNYGYTF. In DNA form, the CDR3 reads TGTGCCAGTAGTATAAGTACAGGGGGATCGAAAAACTATGGCTACACCTTC. The full variable domain, rest sourced from reference TRBV19 and TRBJ1-2, is DGGITQSPKYLFRKEGQNVTLSCEQNLNHDAMYWYRQDPGQGLRLIYYSQIVNDFQKGDIAEGYSVSREKKESFPLTVTSAQKNPTAFYLCASSISTGGSKNYGYTFGSGTRLTVV.

Remarks on this clone: The sample contains more than one DNA sequence encoding this CDR3. V gene TRBV5-1 combines with J gene TRBJ2-7; D call uncertain. The length of the CDR3 is 15 residues. From germline, CDR1 is SGHRS and CDR2 YFSETQ. The V and J ends lost 0 bases and 2 bases respectively, with 12 bases between them. Here the CDR3 DNA reads TGCGCCAGCAGCTTGGGGCTCGGCCTAGCCTACGAGCAGTACTTC. It encodes CASSLGLGLAYEQYF.

V usage is TRBV10-1 and J usage is TRBJ2-1; no definite D call. V gave up 1 base and J gave up 6 bases, with 4 bases separating them. From germline, CDR1 is WNHNN and CDR2 SYGVQD (reference sequence). This CDR3 region has 12 residues. As DNA, the CDR3 is TGCGCCAGCAGTGAGTTGAGCAATGAGCAGTTCTTC. The encoded protein is CASSELSNEQFF.

The rearrangement joins TRBV28 to TRBJ1-4; 7 bases match TRBD1. J gave up 5 bases and V 5 bases, and 2 bases lay outside the gene matches. CDR1 MDHEN and CDR2 SYDVKM come from the germline V gene. The CDR3 loop spans 13 amino acids. The CDR3 region has the DNA TGTGCCAGCAGTATGACAGGGAATGAAAAACTGTTTTTT. Protein: CASSMTGNEKLFF.

The chain is built from TRBV7-9 and TRBJ1-4, with 9 bases fitting TRBD1. CDR1 SEHNR and CDR2 FQNEAQ come from the germline V gene (reference sequence). The CDR3 spans 15 residues. Trimming at V came to 3 bases and at J to 1 base, leaving 0 bases not matched to a gene. CDR3 sequence (DNA): TGTGCCAGCAGCTTGGGACAGGGAACTAATGAAAAACTGTTTTTT. Amino acids: CASSLGQGTNEKLFF. Full variable domain (remainder filled in from reference TRBV7-9 and TRBJ1-4): DTGVSQNPRHKITKRGQNVTFRCDPISEHNRLYWYRQTLGQGPEFLTYFQNEAQLEKSRLLSDRFSAERPKGSFSTLEIQRTEQGDSAMYLCASSLGQGTNEKLFFGSGTQLSVL.

The V and J genes are TRBV28 and TRBJ1-1; 10 bases are a match to TRBD1. The CDR3 covers 14 residues. CDR1 and CDR2 (germline): MDHEN, SYDVKM. With V trimmed by 6 bases and J by 4 bases, 5 bases remained unmatched. CDR3 DNA sequence: TGTGCCAGCAGGGCGACAGGGGGCCCCACTGAAGCTTTCTTT. Amino acid sequence: CASRATGGPTEAFF.

The rearrangement uses TRBV4-1 and TRBJ1-2; D is possibly TRBD1 (6 bases). V was pared by 0 bases and J by 2 bases, with 10 bases between. The CDR3 runs 15 residues. Germline CDR1 MGHRA, CDR2 YSYEKL. The CDR3 DNA sequence: TGCGCCAGCAGCCAAGAAACAGGGACGAACTATGGCTACACCTTC. Translated, it gives CASSQETGTNYGYTF.

The chain employs TRBV27 and TRBJ2-5, with a possible D match to TRBD2 (6 bases). V shed 5 bases and J shed 0 bases, with 7 bases lying between them. The CDR3 consists of 13 residues. Looked up from germline, CDR1 is MNHEY and CDR2 is SMNVEV (reference sequence). Written as DNA, the CDR3 is TGTGCCAGCAGTCGGGGGAACCAAGAGACCCAGTACTTC. Translated, it gives CASSRGNQETQYF.

Note on this clone: This same CDR3 is encoded by further DNA sequences in the sample. This chain uses TRBV27 with TRBJ1-5; D ambiguous. The germline gives CDR1 MNHEY, CDR2 SMNVEV (reference sequence). Trimming took off 6 bases at V and 4 bases at J, with 7 bases between the two ends. The CDR3 consists of 12 residues. Written as DNA, the CDR3 is TGTGCCAGCAGGGGAGGGAATCAGCCCCAGCATTTT. Translating it yields CASRGGNQPQHF.

This clone occurred once. The genes are TRBV2 and TRBJ1-4, with D possibly TRBD1 on 5 matching bases. Trimming left V 4 bases short and J 4 bases short, with 7 bases between. Germline V gene sequence: CDR1 SNHLY, CDR2 FYNNEI. This CDR3 is built from 13 residues. CDR3 loop: CASSAGINEKLFF. DNA for the CDR3: TGTGCCAGCAGTGCAGGGATTAATGAAAAACTGTTTTTT.

This rearrangement joins TRBV19 to TRBJ2-1; a weak D match, TRBD2 (6 bases). CDR3 size: 15 residues. The germline V gene has CDR1 LNHDA and CDR2 SQIVND (reference sequence). V lost 3 bases to trimming and J lost 6 bases, with 15 bases between them. CDR3 in amino acids: CASSIWSGARNEQFF. The CDR3 region has the DNA TGTGCCAGTAGTATTTGGTCGGGAGCTCGCAATGAGCAGTTCTTC.

The rearrangement joins TRBV7-8 to TRBJ2-7, with 13 bases identical to TRBD2. This CDR3 comprises 16 residues. The V gene's germline CDR1 is SGHVS and CDR2 FQNEAQ. With V trimmed by 5 bases and J by 0 bases, 4 bases remained unmatched. The CDR3 sequence: CASSVGLAGHSYEQYF. CDR3 nucleotide sequence: TGTGCCAGCAGCGTGGGACTAGCGGGACACTCCTACGAGCAGTACTTC.

The V and J genes are TRBV11-2 and TRBJ2-1, with 8 bases matching TRBD1. Germline CDR1 reads SGHAT; CDR2 reads FQNNGV. The length of the CDR3 is 12 residues. Trimming at V came to 6 bases and at J to 8 bases, leaving 3 bases not matched to a gene. Here the CDR3 DNA reads TGTGCCAGCAGTTCAGGGGGCCATGAGCAGTTCTTC. Protein sequence: CASSSGGHEQFF. The whole variable domain, remainder taken from reference TRBV11-2 and TRBJ2-1, is EAGVAQSPRYKIIEKRQSVAFWCNPISGHATLYWYQQILGQGPKLLIQFQNNGVVDDSQLPKDRFSAERLKGVDSTLKIQPAKLEDSAVYLCASSSGGHEQFFGPGTRLTVL.

The chain has TRBV7-9 and TRBJ2-7, with a tentative D call TRBD2 (5 bases). The CDR3 sequence is 15 residues long. V lost 2 bases, J lost 6 bases, and 17 bases lay in between. Looked up from germline, CDR1 is SEHNR and CDR2 is FQNEAQ (reference sequence). For the CDR3, the DNA is TGTGCCAGCAGCTTAAAGTCGGGGTCCCCTCTCGAGCAGTACTTC. Encoded protein: CASSLKSGSPLEQYF.

This chain links TRBV9 with TRBJ1-1; 8 nucleotides align to TRBD1. The CDR3 extends over 14 amino acids. The V gene's germline CDR1 is SGDLS and CDR2 YYNGEE. V gave up 0 bases and J gave up 4 bases; unmatched junction bases: 2. CDR3 loop: CASSVDGQGTEAFF. The CDR3 DNA reads TGTGCCAGCAGCGTAGATGGACAGGGCACTGAAGCTTTCTTT.

This chain connects TRBV25-1 to TRBJ1-4; D call uncertain. Germline V gives CDR1 MGHDK, CDR2 SYGVNS. The CDR3 length is 16 residues. Trimming pared 2 bases from V and 5 bases from J, leaving 15 bases between. For the CDR3, the DNA is TGTGCCAGCAGTGAAACCCCGGGAAGAGGGAATGAAAAACTGTTTTTT. Translated: CASSETPGRGNEKLFF.

The V gene is TRBV10-3, the J gene TRBJ2-5, with 7 bases matching TRBD1. Germline CDR1 and CDR2: ENHRY and SYGVKD. The ends lost 3 bases at V and 2 bases at J; junction bases unmatched: 6. The CDR3 loop spans 15 amino acids. CDR3 bases: TGTGCCATCAGTGAACCGGGACAGCTACAAGAGACCCAGTACTTC. Its translation is CAISEPGQLQETQYF.